The 31 T cell receptor beta chains below all came from one sample that was sequenced in a study of cytomegalovirus exposure and HLA in healthy donors. TCRdb keeps only in-frame clones here, not all; method: immunoSEQ multiplex PCR. The profile shows tens of thousands of clones, around 94% of them singletons. Material: PBMCs. The receptors shown here come from a woman aged 18-29 years in good health and CMV-seropositive.

The chain carries TRBV27 and TRBJ1-5; TRBD1 aligns across 9 bases. V was pared by 6 bases and J by 1 base, with 4 bases of the junction left unmatched. The CDR3 covers 15 residues. The germline V gene encodes CDR1 MNHEY and CDR2 SMNVEV (reference sequence). This chain's CDR3 is CASSWTGESNQPQHF. CDR3 DNA sequence: TGTGCCAGCAGCTGGACAGGGGAAAGCAATCAGCCCCAGCATTTT.

V and J are TRBV18 and TRBJ2-5, with TRBD2 identical over 9 bases. The germline CDR1 and CDR2 sequences are KGHSH and LQKENI. Trimming removed 1 base from V and 2 bases from J; junction bases left unmatched: 8. There are 17 residues in the CDR3. The CDR3 DNA is TGTGCCAGCTCACCACAACGCGCGGGGGGGCCTCAAGAGACCCAGTACTTC. Encoded protein: CASSPQRAGGPQETQYF.

The V and J genes are TRBV11-3 and TRBJ2-3, with 11 bases that match TRBD1. This CDR3 spans 15 amino acids. V dropped 5 bases and J dropped 3; count of bases not matched to a gene: 4. The germline V gene has CDR1 SGHNT and CDR2 YENEEA. The CDR3 DNA sequence: TGTGCCAGCAGCACTGGACAGGGGGCGACAGATACGCAGTATTTT. Residues: CASSTGQGATDTQYF.

The V call is TRBV28, the J call TRBJ2-7; weak D call: TRBD2 (6 bases). The CDR3 runs to 15 residues. Germline V gives CDR1 MDHEN, CDR2 SYDVKM. Between the trimmed V and J ends, which lost 2 bases and 5 bases, there was a span of 16 bases. Here the CDR3 DNA reads TGTGCCAGCAGTTTAACACTAGCCAAGTTCGACGAGCAGTACTTC. Translation gives CASSLTLAKFDEQYF.

This chain uses TRBV7-9 with TRBJ2-3, with a possible D match to TRBD2 (5 bases). This CDR3 spans 13 amino acids. V was pared by 5 bases and J by 2 bases, with 8 bases between. Germline CDR1 SEHNR, CDR2 FQNEAQ (reference sequence). The CDR3 reads CASSPGSTDTQYF. The DNA of the CDR3 is TGTGCCAGCAGCCCGGGATCCACAGATACGCAGTATTTT.

The chain joins TRBV5-6 to TRBJ2-3; weak D call: TRBD2 (6 bases). The CDR3 length is 14 residues. Trimming stripped 6 bases from V and 1 base from J, with 12 bases between. CDR1 is SGHDT, CDR2 YYEEEE, per germline. In nucleotides, the CDR3 is TGTGCCAGCACCACGGGACTCGGCACAGATACGCAGTATTTT. It specifies CASTTGLGTDTQYF. Full variable domain (remainder filled in from reference TRBV5-6 and TRBJ2-3): DAGVTQSPTHLIKTRGQQVTLRCSPKSGHDTVSWYQQALGQGPQFIFQYYEEEERQRGNFPDRFSGHQFPNYSSELNVNALLLGDSALYLCASTTGLGTDTQYFGPGTRLTVL.

V and J are TRBV14 and TRBJ2-7; the match to TRBD2 covers 7 bases. Trimming at V came to 0 bases and at J to 2 bases, leaving 7 bases not matched to a gene. Germline CDR1 reads SGHDN; CDR2 reads FVKESK. The CDR3 extends over 16 amino acids. The DNA of the CDR3 is TGTGCCAGCAGCCAAGACCCATTCGCGGGGGCCTACGAGCAGTACTTC. It yields the protein CASSQDPFAGAYEQYF.

The rearrangement uses TRBV19 and TRBJ2-1, with unresolved D. Trimming pared 1 base from V and 5 bases from J, leaving 18 bases between. The CDR3 contains 17 residues. Germline V gives CDR1 LNHDA, CDR2 SQIVND (reference sequence). CDR3 bases: TGTGCCAGTAGTATAGGAATTCACAGCCGGTCTCACAATGAGCAGTTCTTC. This codes for CASSIGIHSRSHNEQFF.

The rearrangement joins TRBV6-5 to TRBJ1-2; 7 bases map to TRBD1. J lost 1 base, V lost 6 bases, and 8 bases had no gene match. The CDR3 runs to 15 residues. CDR1 and CDR2 (germline): MNHEY, SVGAGI. The CDR3, as DNA: TGTGCCAGCAGGAACAGGGGAGCCCATAACTATGGCTACACCTTC. This translates into CASRNRGAHNYGYTF.

The genes are TRBV7-2 and TRBJ1-4; 7 bases map to TRBD1. Trimming at V came to 5 bases and at J to 6 bases, leaving 9 bases not matched to a gene. The CDR3 length is 15 residues. Germline loops: CDR1 SGHTA, CDR2 FQGNSA. This chain's CDR3 is CASSGRLRGHEKLFF. CDR3 DNA: TGTGCCAGCAGCGGAAGATTGAGGGGGCATGAAAAACTGTTTTTT.

The J gene is TRBJ2-3, the V gene TRBV28; TRBD1 is a possible D gene (5 bases). V was pared by 8 bases and J by 4 bases, with 16 bases between. CDR1 and CDR2 from the germline V gene are MDHEN and SYDVKM. The CDR3 runs to 14 residues. The CDR3: CASLRGFSADTQYF. CDR3 bases: TGTGCCAGCTTAAGGGGTTTTTCCGCAGATACGCAGTATTTT.

The rearrangement joins TRBV2 to TRBJ2-5, with TRBD2 as a possible D gene (6 bases). The CDR3 totals 15 residues. With 2 bases removed from V and 0 bases from J, the gap between germline ends came to 10 bases. From germline, CDR1 is SNHLY and CDR2 FYNNEI. CDR3 region: CASSERGTNQETQYF. In nucleotides, the CDR3 is TGTGCCAGCAGTGAACGGGGGACCAACCAAGAGACCCAGTACTTC.

The chain links TRBV15 to TRBJ2-6, with D possibly being TRBD2 (7 bases). The CDR3 is 17 amino acids. Deletions cut 5 bases from V and 0 bases from J, with 14 bases between. Looked up from germline, CDR1 is LNHNV and CDR2 is YYDKDF (reference sequence). The CDR3 sequence is CATSPGRGASGANVLTF. The CDR3 DNA is TGTGCCACCAGCCCGGGGAGGGGGGCCTCTGGGGCCAACGTCCTGACTTTC.

The gene calls are TRBV7-9 and TRBJ1-2, with D perhaps matching TRBD1 (5 bases). Germline V gene lookup returns CDR1 SEHNR and CDR2 FQNEAQ (reference sequence). The CDR3 covers 16 residues. The V end lost 4 bases, the J end lost 0 bases, and 15 bases lay between the germline ends. The CDR3 spells CASSSISTESNYGYTF. The CDR3 nucleotides are TGTGCCAGCAGCTCAATCTCGACAGAATCTAACTATGGCTACACCTTC.

This chain uses TRBV5-1 with TRBJ2-3; TRBD2 matches at 9 bases. Germline loops: CDR1 SGHRS, CDR2 YFSETQ. Unmatched junction bases numbered 6, after V lost 2 bases and J lost 5 bases. The CDR3 contains 15 residues. The CDR3 bases are TGCGCCAGCAGCTTACGGGGACTAGCACGAGATACGCAGTATTTT. Its protein is CASSLRGLARDTQYF.

This sequence joins TRBV5-1 and TRBJ2-2, with a possible D match to TRBD2 (5 bases). Germline assignment: CDR1 SGHRS and CDR2 YFSETQ. V was clipped by 0 bases and J by 5 bases, with 11 bases between them. The CDR3 covers 15 residues. This CDR3 reads CASSLALSGTGELFF. CDR3 bases: TGCGCCAGCAGCTTGGCTCTTTCGGGGACCGGGGAGCTGTTTTTT.

This chain links TRBV20-1 with TRBJ2-2, with D uncertain. Trimming took 4 bases from V and 8 from J, leaving 8 bases between them. Germline assignment: CDR1 DFQATT and CDR2 SNEGSKA (reference sequence). There are 11 residues in the CDR3. This CDR3 is CSATFGGELFF. CDR3 DNA: TGCAGTGCTACCTTCGGGGGGGAGCTGTTTTTT.

The chain carries TRBV5-6 and TRBJ1-1; the D gene is possibly TRBD1 (6 bases). The CDR3 is 14 residues long. The V gene's germline CDR1 is SGHDT and CDR2 YYEEEE. Trimming removed 1 base from V and 7 bases from J, with 14 bases in between. The chain's CDR3 is CASSLIGRQDEAFF. The CDR3 bases are TGTGCCAGCAGCTTGATCGGTCGACAGGATGAAGCTTTCTTT. Using reference TRBV5-6 and TRBJ1-1 for the parts outside the CDR3, the full variable domain is DAGVTQSPTHLIKTRGQQVTLRCSPKSGHDTVSWYQQALGQGPQFIFQYYEEEERQRGNFPDRFSGHQFPNYSSELNVNALLLGDSALYLCASSLIGRQDEAFFGQGTRLTVV.

This chain joins TRBV2 and TRBJ1-5; D perhaps matches TRBD1 (5 bases). The CDR3 has 14 residues. Between the trimmed V and J ends, which lost 3 bases and 6 bases, there was a span of 12 bases. Germline CDR1 and CDR2: SNHLY and FYNNEI. For the CDR3, the DNA is TGTGCCAGCAGTGATAGAGGAGGGGCTCAGCCCCAGCATTTT. This encodes CASSDRGGAQPQHF.

The CDR3 protein is CASSLAPDRGLNGYTF. The DNA of the CDR3 is TGTGCCAGCAGCTTGGCCCCAGACCGCGGTTTGAATGGCTACACCTTC. The chain employs TRBV5-6 and TRBJ1-2; no reliable D call. The germline V and J ends were trimmed by 0 bases and 6 bases, with 18 bases remaining between them. This CDR3 is built from 16 residues. Germline CDR1 and CDR2: SGHDT and YYEEEE.

The rearrangement joins TRBV28 to TRBJ1-2; no reliable D call. V was shortened by 1 base and J by 6 bases, with 6 bases between the two germline ends. The CDR3 sequence is 12 residues long. Germline V gene lookup returns CDR1 MDHEN and CDR2 SYDVKM. The DNA for the CDR3 is TGTGCCAGCAGTTTATATCCGGATGGCTACACCTTC. It codes for CASSLYPDGYTF.

This clone was seen only a few times. The chain carries TRBV11-2 and TRBJ1-6, with D unclear. The CDR3 is 17 residues long. Looked up from germline, CDR1 is SGHAT and CDR2 is FQNNGV. Trimming took 1 base from V and 0 from J, leaving 10 bases between them. The CDR3 sequence is CASSLVGRNSYNSPLHF. Here the CDR3 DNA reads TGTGCCAGCAGCTTAGTTGGCAGGAACTCCTATAATTCACCCCTCCACTTT. The whole variable domain, filled in from reference TRBV11-2 and TRBJ1-6, reads EAGVAQSPRYKIIEKRQSVAFWCNPISGHATLYWYQQILGQGPKLLIQFQNNGVVDDSQLPKDRFSAERLKGVDSTLKIQPAKLEDSAVYLCASSLVGRNSYNSPLHFGNGTRLTVT.

This sequence joins TRBV6-6 and TRBJ2-7; D remains unclear. Germline V CDR1 and CDR2: MNHNY, SVGAGI (reference sequence). This CDR3 contains 15 residues. The ends were cut back, 2 bases at V and 2 bases at J, with 13 bases in the middle. CDR3 loop: CASSYGTRQTYEQYF. DNA of the CDR3: TGTGCCAGCAGTTACGGCACACGACAAACCTACGAGCAGTACTTC.

In regard to this clone: Mismatch with germline at one junction end may stem from a read error. V is TRBV4-1 and J is TRBJ2-7, with 7 bases fitting TRBD1. CDR3 length equals 14 residues. CDR1 and CDR2 (germline): MGHRA, YSYEKL. The CDR3 coding sequence is TGCGCCAGCAGCCAAGATTTTGACAGGGCCTTGCGAGACTTC. This sequence encodes CASSQDFDRALRDF.

The chain combines TRBV6-5 with TRBJ2-4; D is possibly TRBD2 (5 bases). The CDR3 length is 13 residues. The V end lost 5 bases, the J end lost 8 bases, and 13 bases lay between the germline ends. CDR1 and CDR2 (germline): MNHEY, SVGAGI. Here the CDR3 reads CASSRSRGDIQYF. The CDR3 coding sequence is TGTGCCAGCAGTCGTTCCCGGGGAGACATTCAGTACTTC.

The chain links TRBV6-5 to TRBJ2-5; D possibly corresponds to TRBD1 (6 bases). The CDR3 runs 13 residues. V lost 2 bases, J lost 5 bases, and 9 bases lay in between. Looked up from germline, CDR1 is MNHEY and CDR2 is SVGAGI. CDR3 bases: TGTGCCAGCAGTTACCTCCAGGGGGAGACCCAGTACTTC. Protein sequence: CASSYLQGETQYF.

V is TRBV7-9 and J is TRBJ1-1, with D tentatively TRBD1 (5 bases). The CDR3 is made up of 13 amino acids. In germline, CDR1 is SEHNR, CDR2 FQNEAQ (reference sequence). The V end lost 5 bases, the J end lost 4 bases, and 11 bases lay between the germline ends. CDR3 in amino acids: CASSLQGTTEAFF. The CDR3, as DNA: TGTGCCAGCAGCCTTCAGGGTACCACTGAAGCTTTCTTT.

V usage is TRBV27 and J usage is TRBJ1-1; 7 bases match TRBD1. Looked up from germline, CDR1 is MNHEY and CDR2 is SMNVEV (reference sequence). After removal of 4 bases from V and 5 bases from J, the junction contained 1 base not matched to a gene. This CDR3 has 12 residues. Here the CDR3 DNA reads TGTGCCAGCAGTTCACAGGGGACTGAAGCTTTCTTT. Its protein product is CASSSQGTEAFF.

The chain employs TRBV5-1 and TRBJ2-3, with 9 bases fitting TRBD2. CDR1 and CDR2 from the germline V gene are SGHRS and YFSETQ. The CDR3 is 15 amino acids. V shed 4 bases, J shed 8 bases, and the junction held 11 bases outside the gene matches. CDR3 protein: CASSPLGGRDVTQYF. The DNA of the CDR3 is TGCGCCAGCAGCCCATTGGGCGGGAGGGATGTTACGCAGTATTTT.

The chain has TRBV2 and TRBJ1-5, with 11 bases lining up with TRBD1. The germline V gene encodes CDR1 SNHLY and CDR2 FYNNEI. The CDR3 covers 18 residues. The junction had 12 bases not matched to a gene; V was cut back by 2 bases and J by 6 bases. In DNA, the CDR3 is TGTGCCAGCAGTGAATCCGGTAGGACAGGGGGCCCGGGTCAGCCCCAGCATTTT. It codes for CASSESGRTGGPGQPQHF.

This clone showed up just once. The CDR3 here is CASSHDRGGPTDTQYF. For the CDR3, the DNA is TGTGCCAGCAGTCATGACCGCGGGGGGCCCACAGATACGCAGTATTTT. The chain uses TRBV27 and TRBJ2-3, with TRBD2 identical over 8 bases. The CDR3 runs to 16 residues. In germline, CDR1 is MNHEY, CDR2 SMNVEV (reference sequence). V was clipped by 5 bases and J by 2 bases; unmatched bases: 9.